The clone carrying this TCR beta chain was recorded once. Roughly 100,000 TCR templates were assayed per sample. Clones were read by immunoSEQ multiplex PCR, and TCRdb kept only the in-frame ones, dropping some. The table has tens of thousands of clones, roughly 93% seen once. This sample is part of a study of siplizumab effects on memory and regulatory T cells. Specimen: CD8+ T cells sorted from blood. The TCR originated in a human donor in good health.

CDR3 coding DNA: TGCAGCGTTCTACAGAGTAACTATGGCTACACCTTC. It translates to CSVLQSNYGYTF. V and J are TRBV29-1 and TRBJ1-2; D not certain. This CDR3 is 12 amino acids long. Germline V gene data show CDR1 as SQVTM and CDR2 as ANQGSEA. V was pared by 5 bases and J by 1 base, with 8 bases between.